This T cell receptor beta chain was documented in a study of T cells in Graves' hyperthyroidism and ophthalmopathy. Study conclusions and caveats: Most thyroid-expanded clonotypes above 0.001 were also found in blood. A 13 V-J signature model discriminated ophthalmopathy versus stable hyperthyroidism.

Orbital computed tomography, thyroid ultrasound, serum thyroxine and TRAb, and clinical symptoms together informed the diagnoses. The TCR beta CDR3 regions underwent amplification using RNA transcripts as the source. A first-round RT-PCR of the TCR CDR3 used the HTBI primer set. TCRdb used MiXCR to reprocess the multiplex PCR reads, holding one entry per CDR3 protein. Of approximately 630,000 distinct CDR3 sequences detected, 16% appear once; the ten largest clones hold 3.8%. Remarks on this clonotype: Its target is unknown.

Germline assignment: CDR1 MDHEN and CDR2 SYDVKM. The CDR3 totals 12 residues. V lost 3 bases and J 6 bases, leaving 9 bases between the germline ends. The sample comprised blood. The origin of this receptor is a woman in her thirties with Graves' hyperthyroidism. The chain carries TRBV28 and TRBJ2-7; D gene unclear. The CDR3 nucleotides read TGTGCCAGCAGTTTCCTTACCTGCGAGCAGTACTTC. It codes for CASSFLTCEQYF.